This TCR beta chain comes out of a study of blood T cell repertoires in COVID-19. Seattle-derived patients entered the study during active infection and were followed longitudinally. This CDR3 is built from 13 residues. V lost 6 bases and J 12 bases, leaving 20 bases between the germline ends. Using immunoSEQ multiplex PCR, the repertoire was profiled, and TCRdb retains in-frame clones only, with some absent. The repertoire holds around 250,000 clones, roughly 88% seen once, with approximately 6% in the top ten. This chain joins TRBV12-3 or TRBV12-4 and TRBJ1-2, with D possibly being TRBD1 (6 bases). The origin of this receptor is an elderly woman with COVID-19, enrolled during active disease. The specimen was peripheral blood. The CDR3 DNA reads as TGTGCCAGCAGCAAACAGGGATTTAGTCTTGACACCTTC. It is translated as CASSKQGFSLDTF.